The subject of this entry is one TCR beta chain. The antigen is not known. The data are from a study of immune evolution from preneoplasia to lung adenocarcinoma. With 0 bases removed from V and 4 bases from J, the gap between germline ends came to 7 bases. The germline CDR1 and CDR2 sequences are SGDLS and YYNGEE. The CDR3 totals 14 residues. The assay was immunoSEQ multiplex PCR, and TCRdb's table has in-frame clones only and misses some. Here the sample spans 35,000 to 40,000 clones, around 74% being singletons. The study's findings and limits: Clonality was highest in normal lung, lower in later-stage lesions apparently.

V and J are TRBV9 and TRBJ1-4; D is unclear. This receptor was obtained from a person aged 55-75 years with lung adenocarcinoma. The specimen was FFPE invasive lung adenocarcinoma tissue. The DNA for the CDR3 is TGTGCCAGCAGCGTAGACATACATAATGAAAAACTGTTTTTT. It is translated as CASSVDIHNEKLFF.